This T cell receptor beta chain comes out of a study of T cell responses to AZD1222 COVID-19 vaccine. Study conclusions and caveats: The donor group comprised mostly white British people and more females; the analysis possibly underestimated clonal diversity. Receipt of two AZD1222 doses was followed by a rise in Spike-specific TCR breadth and depth. Nearly half of spike-specific TCRs reportedly target variant regions that are unmutated in the B.1.351 and B.1.1.7 variants. Every sample of the repertoires postdated the peak T cell response.

This clone was counted a few times. Its antigen is currently unknown. Clones were read by immunoSEQ multiplex PCR, and TCRdb kept only the in-frame ones, dropping some. In the table there are 100,000 to 120,000 clones, 75% to 90% of which are singletons. Germline assignment: CDR1 SGHVS and CDR2 FQNEAQ. V lost 7 bases to trimming and J lost 2 bases, with 20 bases between them. The CDR3 has 16 amino acids. This chain joins TRBV7-8 and TRBJ1-1, with D maybe TRBD1 (5 bases). The specimen was peripheral blood, collected 28 days after the second AZD1222 dose. The TCR comes from an adult who received the AZD1222 COVID-19 vaccine. CDR3 amino acids: CASIPRRGRGNTEAFF. The CDR3 DNA reads as TGTGCCAGCATCCCGAGGAGGGGAAGGGGTAACACTGAAGCTTTCTTT.